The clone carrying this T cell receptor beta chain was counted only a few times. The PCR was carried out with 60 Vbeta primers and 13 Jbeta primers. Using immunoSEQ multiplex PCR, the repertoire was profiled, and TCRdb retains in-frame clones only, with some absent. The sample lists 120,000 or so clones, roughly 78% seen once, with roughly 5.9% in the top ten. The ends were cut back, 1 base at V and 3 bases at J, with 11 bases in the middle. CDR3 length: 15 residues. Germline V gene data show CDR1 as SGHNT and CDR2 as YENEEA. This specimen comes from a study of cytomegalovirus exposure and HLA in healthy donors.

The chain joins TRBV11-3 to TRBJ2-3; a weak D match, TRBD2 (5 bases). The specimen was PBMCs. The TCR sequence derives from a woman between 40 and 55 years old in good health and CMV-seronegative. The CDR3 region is CASSLGELGTDTQYF. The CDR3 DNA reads TGTGCCAGCAGCTTAGGGGAGCTGGGTACAGATACGCAGTATTTT.